This TCR beta chain was observed in a study of response to subunit inactivated influenza vaccine. General study findings and limits: Each seasonal flu vaccination may recruit only limited new T cells, authors suggested.

Points on this clonotype: What it recognizes is unknown.

V lost 3 bases and J lost 4, with 12 bases in between. The germline V gene encodes CDR1 SGHTA and CDR2 FQGNSA. This CDR3 contains 14 residues. TCRdb used MiXCR to reprocess the RT-PCR reads, holding one entry per CDR3 protein. The sample lists about 520,000 distinct CDR3 sequences, 9.5% to 12% occurring once. The V gene is TRBV7-2, the J gene TRBJ1-1, with D maybe TRBD1 (5 bases). Sequencing used PBMCs from blood, obtained more than 35 days after vaccination. The TCR sequence derives from a man aged 50 to 60 who received an inactivated influenza vaccine. In DNA, the CDR3 is TGTGCCAGCAGCTTCTCACCAGGGAGCACTGAAGCTTTCTTT. Amino acids: CASSFSPGSTEAFF.